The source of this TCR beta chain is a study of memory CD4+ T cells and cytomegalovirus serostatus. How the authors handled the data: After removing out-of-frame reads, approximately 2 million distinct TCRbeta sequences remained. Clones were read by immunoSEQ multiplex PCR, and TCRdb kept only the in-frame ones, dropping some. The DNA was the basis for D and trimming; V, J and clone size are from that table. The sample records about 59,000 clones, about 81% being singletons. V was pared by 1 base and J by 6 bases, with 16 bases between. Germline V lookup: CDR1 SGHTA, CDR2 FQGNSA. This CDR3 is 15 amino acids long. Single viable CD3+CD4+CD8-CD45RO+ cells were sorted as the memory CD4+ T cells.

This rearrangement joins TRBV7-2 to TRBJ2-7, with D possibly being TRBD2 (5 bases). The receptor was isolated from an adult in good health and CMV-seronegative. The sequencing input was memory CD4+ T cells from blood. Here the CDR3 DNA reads TGTGCCAGCAGCTTAGGAGCGCGGGCCACCTCCGAGCAGTACTTC. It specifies CASSLGARATSEQYF. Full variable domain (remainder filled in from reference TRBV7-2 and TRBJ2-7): GAGVSQSPSNKVTEKGKDVELRCDPISGHTALYWYRQSLGQGLEFLIYFQGNSAPDKSGLPSDRFSAERTGGSVSTLTIQRTQQEDSAVYLCASSLGARATSEQYFGPGTRLTVT.